The 7 T cell receptor beta chains given below trace back to one sample, sequenced in a study of shared clonotypes between healthy human individuals. Libraries were prepared by immunoSEQ multiplex PCR; TCRdb keeps only in-frame clonotypes and omits some of them. The sample gives about 1 million clones, under 80% of which show up once; roughly 1.5% is in the top ten. Sequences were obtained from memory CD4+ T cells sorted from blood. Sample subset: CD45RA-negative fraction. These receptors were taken from a man aged 18 to 29 in good health.

J is TRBJ2-3 and V is TRBV2; a weak D match, TRBD2 (6 bases). The CDR3 spans 14 residues. Trimming cost V 2 bases and J 3 bases, with 9 bases left between them. In germline, CDR1 is SNHLY, CDR2 FYNNEI. The CDR3 DNA is TGTGCCAGCAGTGAAATCCGGGGGACAGATACGCAGTATTTT. Translation: CASSEIRGTDTQYF.

The chain uses TRBV11-3 and TRBJ2-1; 7 nucleotides line up with TRBD2. Germline lookup yields CDR1 SGHNT and CDR2 YENEEA. With 5 bases clipped from V and 10 bases from J, the junction kept 11 bases outside the gene matches. The CDR3 totals 14 residues. The CDR3 is CASSAGGSLEEQFF. CDR3 nucleotides: TGTGCCAGCAGCGCGGGCGGGAGCCTCGAGGAGCAGTTCTTC.

This chain connects TRBV4-1 to TRBJ2-3; weak D call: TRBD2 (6 bases). CDR1 and CDR2 (germline): MGHRA, YSYEKL. The ends were cut back, 0 bases at V and 6 bases at J, with 13 bases in the middle. The CDR3 is 15 amino acids. CDR3 DNA: TGCGCCAGCAGCCAAGAAGGAGGGAGTCCCGATACGCAGTATTTT. This sequence encodes CASSQEGGSPDTQYF.

The rearrangement joins TRBV7-2 to TRBJ2-7, with 11 bases lining up with TRBD2. The CDR3 totals 15 residues. Germline lookup yields CDR1 SGHTA and CDR2 FQGNSA. The junction had 4 bases not matched to a gene; V was cut back by 4 bases and J by 2 bases. The CDR3 bases are TGTGCCAGCAGCTCACTAGCGGGGGTCCCCTACGAGCAGTACTTC. Its protein product is CASSSLAGVPYEQYF.

Worth noting for this clone: This sample also contains other DNA sequences that code for the same CDR3. The chain carries TRBV28 and TRBJ1-5; D may be TRBD1 (5 bases). The germline V gene encodes CDR1 MDHEN and CDR2 SYDVKM. V was shortened by 5 bases and J by 4 bases, with 9 bases between the two germline ends. The CDR3 has 13 amino acids. The CDR3 is CASSPDSNQPQHF. The CDR3 nucleotides are TGTGCCAGCAGTCCCGACAGTAATCAGCCCCAGCATTTT.

The V call is TRBV9, the J call TRBJ2-5; 7 bases match TRBD1. The CDR3 runs 14 residues. J lost 1 base, V lost 3 bases, and 3 bases had no gene match. Per the germline V gene, CDR1 is SGDLS and CDR2 is YYNGEE. The DNA of the CDR3 is TGTGCCAGCAGCGCGGGACAGCTCCAAGAGACCCAGTACTTC. As protein: CASSAGQLQETQYF.

This clone has a handful of counts. This sequence joins TRBV2 and TRBJ1-1; D may be TRBD1 (5 bases). This CDR3 has 12 amino acids. Germline V lookup: CDR1 SNHLY, CDR2 FYNNEI. V shed 8 bases and J shed 1 base, with 8 bases lying between them. In DNA, the CDR3 is TGTGCCAGCGTCAGGGAGAACACTGAAGCTTTCTTT. It yields the protein CASVRENTEAFF.